The subject of this entry is one T cell receptor (beta chain). Its antigen target is currently unknown. No base quality values were provided; no much bigger clone lies one nucleotide off. The data derive from a study of blood T cell repertoires in COVID-19 (dated by TCRdb to about 2020). Background for the entire study: The collaborator samples originated in the United States, Italy and Spain and spanned the acute and convalescent phases of COVID-19. The prospective study material was composed of cDNA or gDNA derived from T cells, B-cell-depleted T cells, or PBMCs. Deeply sampled blood TCRbeta repertoires from subjects exposed to, actively infected with, or recovered from COVID-19 were included in the dataset. A freely available public database, intended as a resource for researchers studying the immune response to SARS-CoV-2, is where the repertoires were released. The samples were drawn from two sources: the first 160 participants of the ongoing ImmuneRACE study, and fewer than 1,500 subjects contributed by 6 global collaborators. A de-identified subject ID, COVID-19 status, age in years and sex were almost always included in the sample metadata. Where available, HLA class I and class II types were taken from metadata supplied by the sample provider and were not determined by assay-based typing.

Each collaborating institution followed its own protocols to collect whole blood in K2EDTA tubes. For TCRbeta analysis, collaborator samples were shipped as frozen whole blood, as isolated PBMCs, or as DNA extracted from either sample type. The germline V gene specifies SGHVS as CDR1 and FQNEAQ as CDR2. The CDR3 sequence holds 14 residues, the cysteine and phenylalanine included. The sequence is cut down to CDR3 DNA, 42 bases in frame from base 1. V is cut by 1 base and J by 5 bases, and the space between the germline ends is 9 bases. TCRbeta CDR3 regions were amplified from genomic DNA using the immunoSEQ Assay, a bias-controlled multiplex PCR. Per the source publication's procedure: The number of nucleated cells in each sample was estimated from the amplification of reference gene primers within the assay. To quantify the absolute abundance of each unique TCRbeta CDR3 rearrangement, sequence reads were collapsed and filtered. For each sample, productive Simpson clonality was calculated by taking the square root of Simpson's diversity index across productive rearrangements. Held by TCRdb, this immuneACCESS table contains in-frame sequences only and omits some clones. Under half of the omission traces to an unresolved V gene where checked; the cause of the rest is unknown. V, J and clone size are taken as reported in that table, and D and trimming were inferred from the DNA itself. The sample table contains under 100,000 clones; only one count was recorded for over 70% of them. Around a quarter of the sample lies in the top ten.

Study-wide conclusions, independent of this receptor: How much clinical and demographic metadata was included differed by source and by participant, and the metadata was provided uncurated.

This receptor was taken from a man aged 80 or over with active or convalescent COVID-19. The chain employs TRBV7-8 and TRBJ1-3; no D gene is confidently identified. The sample comprised peripheral blood. The CDR3 loop reads CASSLEPGRNTIYF. The sequence in DNA is TGTGCCAGCAGCTTAGAGCCAGGAAGAAACACCATATATTTT.